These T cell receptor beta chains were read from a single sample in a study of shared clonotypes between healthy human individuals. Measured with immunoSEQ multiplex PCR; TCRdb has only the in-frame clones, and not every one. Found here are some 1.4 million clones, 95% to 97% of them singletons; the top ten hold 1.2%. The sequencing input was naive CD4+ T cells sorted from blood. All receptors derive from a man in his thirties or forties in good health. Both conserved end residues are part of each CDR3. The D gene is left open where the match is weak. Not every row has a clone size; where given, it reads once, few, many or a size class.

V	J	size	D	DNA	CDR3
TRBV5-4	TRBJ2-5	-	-	TGTGCCAGCAGCTTGGTTCCCAATCAAGAGACCCAGTACTTC	CASSLVPNQETQYF
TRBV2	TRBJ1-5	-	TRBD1	TGTGCCAGCGTTCAGGGGGCTGCCCAGCCCCAGCATTTT	CASVQGAAQPQHF
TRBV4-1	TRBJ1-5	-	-	TGCGCCAGCAGCATTATAGACAGTAATCAGCCCCAGCATTTT	CASSIIDSNQPQHF
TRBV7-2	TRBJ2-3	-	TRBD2	TGTGCCAGCAGCTTACGGATCGTGGGTGGGACTATACCAGATACGCAGTATTTT	CASSLRIVGGTIPDTQYF
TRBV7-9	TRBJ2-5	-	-	TGTGCCAGCAGCTTTCCCACGGGTCGGGAGACCCAGTACTTC	CASSFPTGRETQYF
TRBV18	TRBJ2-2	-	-	TGTGCCAGCTCACCTAGACAGCCACTCAACACCGGGGAGCTGTTTTTT	CASSPRQPLNTGELFF
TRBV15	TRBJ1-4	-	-	TGTGCCACCAGCAGAGATCCGGTAGGGGACAATGAAAAACTGTTTTTT	CATSRDPVGDNEKLFF
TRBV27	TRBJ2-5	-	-	TGTGCCAGCAGTCTAGTGGGAGAGACCCAGTACTTC	CASSLVGETQYF
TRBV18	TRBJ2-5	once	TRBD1	TGTGCCAGCTCACCCTCCGGGACAGGGTCACAAGAGACCCAGTACTTC	CASSPSGTGSQETQYF
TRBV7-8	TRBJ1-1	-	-	TGTGCCAGCAGCGCCCGGTCCCCGGGAACTGAAGCTTTCTTT	CASSARSPGTEAFF
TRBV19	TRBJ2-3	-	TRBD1	TGTGCCAGTAGTATACGGACAGGGAAAGATACGCAGTATTTT	CASSIRTGKDTQYF
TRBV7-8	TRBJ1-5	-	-	TGTGCCAGCAGCTATCCAGGGGAAAATCAGCCCCAGCATTTT	CASSYPGENQPQHF
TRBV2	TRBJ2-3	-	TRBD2	TGTGCCAGCAGTCCTTTCGGGGGGACGACAGATACGCAGTATTTT	CASSPFGGTTDTQYF
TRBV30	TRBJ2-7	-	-	TGTGCCTGGAGTGTACGTGGAGGTTCGGGAGAGCAGTACTTC	CAWSVRGGSGEQYF
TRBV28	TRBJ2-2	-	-	TGTGCCAGCACCGCGGGACCCGGGGAGCTGTTTTTT	CASTAGPGELFF
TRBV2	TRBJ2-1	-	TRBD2	TGTGCCAGCAGTGAAGCGCCGCACCTGGGAGGGCCCTCCTACAATGAGCAGTTCTTC	CASSEAPHLGGPSYNEQFF
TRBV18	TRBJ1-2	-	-	TGTGCCAGCTCACCGGCCCGGAACTATGGCTACACCTTC	CASSPARNYGYTF
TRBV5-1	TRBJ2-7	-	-	TGCGCCAGCAGCTATCTACTTCGGGGACGCTACGAGCAGTACTTC	CASSYLLRGRYEQYF
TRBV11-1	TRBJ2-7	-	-	TGTGCCAGCAGCTTACAAGCGGGTCCCTACGAGCAGTACTTC	CASSLQAGPYEQYF
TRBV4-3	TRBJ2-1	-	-	TGCGCCAGCAGCCAAGAGGTCAGGAACTCCTACAATGAGCAGTTCTTC	CASSQEVRNSYNEQFF
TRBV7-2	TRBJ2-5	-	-	TGTGCCAGCAGCAAAACGACCCCGACAGACCAAGAGACCCAGTACTTC	CASSKTTPTDQETQYF
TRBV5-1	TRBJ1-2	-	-	TGCGCCAGCAGCCACCGGCAGGACTATGGCTACACCTTC	CASSHRQDYGYTF
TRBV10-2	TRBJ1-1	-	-	TGCGCCAGCAACAGAGAGATAAACACTGAAGCTTTCTTT	CASNREINTEAFF
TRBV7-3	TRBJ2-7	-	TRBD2	TGTGCCAGCAGCTTAGCGGGAGGGCCGGGGGAGCAGTACTTC	CASSLAGGPGEQYF
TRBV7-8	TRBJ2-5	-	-	TGTGCCAGCAGCTTAGCGGGGAGAGGCCGTTCTCCCCGCGAGACCCAGTACTTC	CASSLAGRGRSPRETQYF
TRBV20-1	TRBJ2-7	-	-	TGCAGTGCCCTTAACTCCTACGAGCAGTACTTC	CSALNSYEQYF
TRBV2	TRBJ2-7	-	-	TGTGCCAGCAGTCCACTCCGCGAGCAGTACTTC	CASSPLREQYF
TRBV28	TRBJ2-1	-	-	TGTGCCAGCAGTTACAGGAGCTCCTACAATGAGCAGTTCTTC	CASSYRSSYNEQFF
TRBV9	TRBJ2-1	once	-	TGTGCCAGCACCCCCCTGCAGAAAGGCAATGAGCAGTTCTTC	CASTPLQKGNEQFF
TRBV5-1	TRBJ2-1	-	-	TGCGCCAGCAGCTTGGCCCCGGAACAGACAAACAATGAGCAGTTCTTC	CASSLAPEQTNNEQFF
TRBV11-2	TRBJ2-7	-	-	TGTGCCAGCAGCTTAGGACAGGACTCCTACGAGCAGTACTTC	CASSLGQDSYEQYF
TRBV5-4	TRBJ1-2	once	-	TGTGCCAGCAGCTTGGGGACCGCTCGGCATGGCTACACCTTC	CASSLGTARHGYTF
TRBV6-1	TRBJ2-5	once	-	TGTGCCAGCAGTGATAGGGCAGGGTATGGGGAGACCCAGTACTTC	CASSDRAGYGETQYF
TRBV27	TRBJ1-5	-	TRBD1	TGTGCCAGCAGTCAGATGAGACAGGGCGAGCAGCCCCAGCATTTT	CASSQMRQGEQPQHF
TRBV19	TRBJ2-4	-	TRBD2	TGTGCCAGTAAGGATGCGGGAGGGTCAAGGATTGGAAACATTCAGTACTTC	CASKDAGGSRIGNIQYF
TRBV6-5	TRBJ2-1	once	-	TGTGCCAGCAGTTATACTAGATCCCTATCCCACAATGAGCAGTTCTTC	CASSYTRSLSHNEQFF
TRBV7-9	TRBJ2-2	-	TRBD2	TGTGCCAGCAGCTCTAGCGGGAGGCCCCCACCACAAAACACCGGGGAGCTGTTTTTT	CASSSSGRPPPQNTGELFF
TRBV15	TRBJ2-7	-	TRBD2	TGTGCCACCAGCAGATCGGCTAGCGGACCCTACGAGCAGTACTTC	CATSRSASGPYEQYF
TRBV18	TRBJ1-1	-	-	TGTGCCAGCTCACCCCCGGTCGTTCTCCTCGACACTGAAGCTTTCTTT	CASSPPVVLLDTEAFF
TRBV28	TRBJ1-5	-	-	TGTGCCAGCAACAAACGGAGTTGGCAGGTTCATCAGCCCCAGCATTTT	CASNKRSWQVHQPQHF
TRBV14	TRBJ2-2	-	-	TGTGCCAGCAGGTACGGCACCGGGGAGCTGTTTTTT	CASRYGTGELFF
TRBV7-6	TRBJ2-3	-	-	TGTGCCAGCAGCTTAGATATAGCGGTTAGCACAGATACGCAGTATTTT	CASSLDIAVSTDTQYF
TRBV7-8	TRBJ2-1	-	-	TGTGCCAGCAGCCTCCGATGGCGGGATTTGCAGTTCTTC	CASSLRWRDLQFF
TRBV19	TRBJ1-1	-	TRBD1	TGTGCCAGCCATCCCCCGGGACAGGGACAGAGCAGTTTCTTT	CASHPPGQGQSSFF
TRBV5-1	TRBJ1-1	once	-	TGCGCCAGCAGCTTGGCAGGTCACACTGAAGCTTTCTTT	CASSLAGHTEAFF
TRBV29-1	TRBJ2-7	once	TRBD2	TGCAGCGTCCGTAGCGGGAGAGCGGGGGAGCAGTACTTC	CSVRSGRAGEQYF
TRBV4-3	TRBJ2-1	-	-	TGCGCCAGCAGCCAAGAGGGCAGGGCAAACACAGGGAATGAGCAGTTCTTC	CASSQEGRANTGNEQFF
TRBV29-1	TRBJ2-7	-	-	TGCAGCGTTGAGACGACAGAATTCTACGAGCAGTACTTC	CSVETTEFYEQYF
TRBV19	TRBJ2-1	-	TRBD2	TGTGCCAGTGCTAGCGGGAGTGGGACTGAGCAGTTCTTC	CASASGSGTEQFF
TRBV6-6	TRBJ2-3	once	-	TGTGCCAGCAGTCTGGAGGGGGAACGCACAGATACGCAGTATTTT	CASSLEGERTDTQYF